This T cell receptor beta chain was obtained from a study of cytomegalovirus exposure and HLA in healthy donors. PCR involved 60 Vbeta and 13 Jbeta primers. Data came from immunoSEQ multiplex PCR; TCRdb stores just in-frame clones and leaves some out. The table has more than 100,000 clones, about 80% seen once. In the case of this clone: Antigen specificity is unknown.

Although they were nominally healthy when sampled, donors likely had unrecorded immune exposures. This CDR3 spans 14 amino acids. The germline V gene encodes CDR1 SGHTA and CDR2 FQGNSA. Trimming pared 3 bases from V and 0 bases from J, leaving 8 bases between. Study-wide findings and caveats: Researchers counted 180 or so TCR beta chains as cytomegalovirus-associated.

This TCR derives from a female donor in good health and CMV-seropositive. The chain uses TRBV7-2 and TRBJ1-1, with no clear D. The sample consisted of PBMCs. The CDR3 DNA is TGTGCCAGCAGCTTTGATCGAGTGAACACTGAAGCTTTCTTT. This codes for CASSFDRVNTEAFF. Full variable domain (rest looked up from reference TRBV7-2 and TRBJ1-1): GAGVSQSPSNKVTEKGKDVELRCDPISGHTALYWYRQSLGQGLEFLIYFQGNSAPDKSGLPSDRFSAERTGGSVSTLTIQRTQQEDSAVYLCASSFDRVNTEAFFGQGTRLTVV.